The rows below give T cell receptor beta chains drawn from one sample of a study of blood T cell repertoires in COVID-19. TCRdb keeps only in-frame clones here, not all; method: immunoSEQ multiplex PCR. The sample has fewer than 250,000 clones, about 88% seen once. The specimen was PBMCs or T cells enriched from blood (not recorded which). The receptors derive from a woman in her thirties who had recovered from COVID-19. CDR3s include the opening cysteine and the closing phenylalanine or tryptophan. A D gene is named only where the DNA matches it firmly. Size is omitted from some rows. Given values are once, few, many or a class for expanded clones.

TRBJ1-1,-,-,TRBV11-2,CASSLGTRDSEAFF,TGTGCCAGCAGCTTAGGGACGAGGGATTCTGAAGCTTTCTTT
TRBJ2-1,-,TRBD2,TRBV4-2,CASSPSGGGNYNEQFF,TGTGCCAGCAGCCCAAGTGGCGGGGGAAACTACAATGAGCAGTTCTTC
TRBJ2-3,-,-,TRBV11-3,CASSEEGSLAYDTQYF,TGTGCCAGCAGCGAAGAAGGGAGTTTAGCATACGATACGCAGTATTTT
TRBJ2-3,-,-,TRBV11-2,CASSSDGLGATDTQYF,TGTGCCAGCAGCTCGGACGGACTGGGAGCCACAGATACGCAGTATTTT
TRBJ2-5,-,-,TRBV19,CASSMLEQETQYF,TGTGCCAGTAGTATGTTGGAACAGGAGACCCAGTACTTC
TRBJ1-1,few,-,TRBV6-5,CASSYSPRGYTEAFF,TGTGCCAGCAGTTACTCCCCGAGGGGGTACACTGAAGCTTTCTTT
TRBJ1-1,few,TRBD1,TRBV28,CASSPTGASGTEAFF,TGTGCCAGCAGTCCTACAGGGGCCTCGGGCACTGAAGCTTTCTTT
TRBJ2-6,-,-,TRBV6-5,CASSRGGSGANVLTF,TGTGCCAGCAGTAGAGGCGGGTCTGGGGCCAACGTCCTGACTTTC
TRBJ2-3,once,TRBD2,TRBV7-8,CASSFGRGGTDTQYF,TGTGCCAGCAGCTTTGGGCGGGGGGGAACAGATACGCAGTATTTT
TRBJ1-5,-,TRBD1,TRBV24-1,CATSDRQGPEIQPQHF,TGTGCCACCTCAGACCGACAGGGGCCTGAGATTCAGCCCCAGCATTTT
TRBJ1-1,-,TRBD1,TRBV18,CASSPLEGALGTEAFF,TGTGCCAGCTCACCACTGGAGGGGGCCTTGGGCACTGAAGCTTTCTTT
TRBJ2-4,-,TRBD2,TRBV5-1,CASSPSGGAGNIQYF,TGCGCCAGCAGCCCTAGCGGGGGGGCAGGGAACATTCAGTACTTC
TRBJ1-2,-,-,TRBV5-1,CASSPGGQTNYGYTF,TGCGCCAGCAGCCCGGGGGGCCAAACTAACTATGGCTACACCTTC
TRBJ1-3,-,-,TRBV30,CAWRIPGGISGNTIYF,TGTGCCTGGAGGATACCGGGAGGGATCTCTGGAAACACCATATATTTT
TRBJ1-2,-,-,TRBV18,CASSPLEGKANYGYTF,TGTGCCAGCTCACCACTGGAGGGTAAAGCTAACTATGGCTACACCTTC
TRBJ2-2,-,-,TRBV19,CASRAAGPGELFF,TGTGCCAGTAGGGCCGCAGGTCCCGGGGAGCTGTTTTTT
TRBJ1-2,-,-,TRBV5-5,CASSFLTSGGGYTF,TGTGCCAGCAGCTTCCTCACCTCGGGGGGAGGCTACACCTTC
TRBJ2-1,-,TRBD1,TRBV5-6,CASSSDRGLVRNEQFF,TGTGCCAGCAGCTCGGACAGGGGCCTCGTTAGGAATGAGCAGTTCTTC
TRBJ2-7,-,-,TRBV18,CASSPGSGFYEQYF,TGTGCCAGCTCACCAGGTTCAGGGTTCTACGAGCAGTACTTC
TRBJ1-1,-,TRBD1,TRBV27,CASNQRATGDRNTEAFF,TGTGCCAGCAACCAACGCGCTACGGGGGACAGGAACACTGAAGCTTTCTTT
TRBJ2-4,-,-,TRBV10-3,CAISEGAGASKNIQYF,TGTGCCATCAGTGAGGGCGCGGGGGCCTCCAAAAACATTCAGTACTTC
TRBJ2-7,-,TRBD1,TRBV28,CASSPPGTGGFYEQYF,TGTGCCAGCAGCCCCCCCGGGACAGGGGGCTTCTACGAGCAGTACTTC
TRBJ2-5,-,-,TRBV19,CASSAKETQYF,TGTGCCAGTAGTGCTAAAGAGACCCAGTACTTC
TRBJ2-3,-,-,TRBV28,CASTRWVAGTDTQYF,TGTGCCAGCACCAGGTGGGTAGCGGGCACAGATACGCAGTATTTT
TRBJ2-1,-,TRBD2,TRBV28,CASPPREEAGGPLYNEQFF,TGTGCCAGCCCCCCCCGGGAGGAAGCGGGAGGGCCCCTATACAATGAGCAGTTCTTC
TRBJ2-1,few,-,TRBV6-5,CASSPSGNNEQFF,TGTGCCAGCAGCCCCTCAGGGAACAATGAGCAGTTCTTC
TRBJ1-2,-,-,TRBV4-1,CASSQAQNYGYTF,TGCGCCAGCAGCCAAGCCCAAAACTATGGCTACACCTTC
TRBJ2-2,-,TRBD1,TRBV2,CASSQNRGTGELFF,TGTGCCAGCAGTCAAAACAGGGGAACCGGGGAGCTGTTTTTT
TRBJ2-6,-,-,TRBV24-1,CATTPGSGANVLTF,TGTGCCACCACCCCAGGCTCTGGGGCCAACGTCCTGACTTTC
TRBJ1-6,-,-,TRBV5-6,CASSLEGVGGSPLHF,TGTGCCAGCAGCTTGGAAGGGGTGGGGGGATCACCCCTCCACTTT
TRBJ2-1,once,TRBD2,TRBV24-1,CATSDMGGVHEQFF,TGTGCCACCAGTGATATGGGGGGGGTACATGAGCAGTTCTTC
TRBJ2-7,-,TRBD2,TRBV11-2,CASSKLAGGPYEQYF,TGTGCCAGCAGCAAACTAGCGGGAGGGCCCTACGAGCAGTACTTC